The 20 T cell receptor beta chains presented below share a single source sample, sequenced in a study of CD8+ T cells in alopecia areata. In each case, RNA was isolated and then reverse transcribed into cDNA as the sequencing template. Sequencing used immunoSEQ multiplex PCR; TCRdb keeps in-frame clones, though not all of them. The sample includes over 100,000 clones, around 56% of them seen just once. Treatment described: oral pan-JAK inhibitor, 5-10 mg twice daily. Sequenced here: CD4+ T cells sorted from blood, sampled at week 4, from a patient treated with tofacitinib. The receptor source for this set is a human donor with alopecia areata.

The DNA for the CDR3 is TGCGCCAGCAGCTTGGGCCCCTACAATGAGCAGTTCTTC. Amino acid sequence: CASSLGPYNEQFF. The rearrangement uses TRBV5-1 and TRBJ2-1, with no clear D. The V end lost 0 bases, the J end lost 2 bases, and 3 bases lay between the germline ends. The CDR3 covers 13 residues. Germline loops: CDR1 SGHRS, CDR2 YFSETQ.

The table lists this clone with a few counts. The J gene is TRBJ1-2, the V gene TRBV29-1; D gene uncertain. Germline V lookup: CDR1 SQVTM, CDR2 ANQGSEA. The CDR3 sequence is 14 residues long. The germline V and J ends were trimmed by 5 bases and 1 base, with 14 bases remaining between them. CDR3 loop: CSVKYNTGNYGYTF. The CDR3 DNA reads as TGCAGCGTTAAGTACAACACCGGTAACTATGGCTACACCTTC. Full variable domain (remainder filled in from reference TRBV29-1 and TRBJ1-2): SAVISQKPSRDICQRGTSLTIQCQVDSQVTMMFWYRQQPGQSLTLIATANQGSEATYESGFVIDKFPISRPNLTFSTLTVSNMSPEDSSIYLCSVKYNTGNYGYTFGSGTRLTVV.

This clone was picked up a small number of times. The V call is TRBV5-4, the J call TRBJ1-1, with D maybe TRBD1 (5 bases). The V gene's germline CDR1 is SGHNT and CDR2 YYREEE (reference sequence). V gave up 10 bases and J gave up 5 bases, with 18 bases separating them. The CDR3 is made up of 13 amino acids. The chain's CDR3 is CAWQGGVRTEAFF. CDR3 DNA: TGTGCCTGGCAGGGAGGGGTGAGAACTGAAGCTTTCTTT.

CDR3 amino acids: CSASPRDRPYGYTF. Here the CDR3 DNA reads TGCAGCGCTTCCCCCCGAGACAGGCCATATGGCTACACCTTC. V gene TRBV29-1 combines with J gene TRBJ1-2; D might be TRBD1 (6 bases). Trimming stripped 7 bases from V and 5 bases from J, with 20 bases between. The CDR3 totals 14 residues. The V gene's germline CDR1 is SQVTM and CDR2 ANQGSEA.

The V gene is TRBV2, the J gene TRBJ1-2; D unclear. The CDR3 consists of 13 residues. V gave up 6 bases and J gave up 5 bases, with 13 bases separating them. Germline loops: CDR1 SNHLY, CDR2 FYNNEI. CDR3 region: CASRATFPYGYTF. The CDR3 nucleotides are TGTGCCAGCAGGGCAACGTTCCCTTATGGCTACACCTTC.

This clone was detected only a few times. The J gene is TRBJ2-7, the V gene TRBV30, with a weak D call TRBD2 (6 bases). V gave up 3 bases and J gave up 7 bases, with 10 bases separating them. CDR1 GTSNPN and CDR2 SVGIG come from the germline V gene (reference sequence). The CDR3 contains 11 residues. The CDR3 DNA reads TGTGCCTGGAGATATAGCGGTGAGCAGTACTTC. This translates into CAWRYSGEQYF.

This clone was seen more than once but under ten times. CDR3 residues: CSGARGNTEAFF. The DNA of the CDR3 is TGCAGCGGTGCCCGGGGGAACACTGAAGCTTTCTTT. The chain carries TRBV29-1 and TRBJ1-1, with D unresolved. Trimming left V 7 bases short and J 1 base short, with 10 bases between. CDR1 and CDR2 (germline): SQVTM, ANQGSEA. The CDR3 sequence is 12 residues long.

This clone was counted between two and nine times. The chain is built from TRBV7-9 and TRBJ2-7, with TRBD1 matching 7 bases. The germline V gene encodes CDR1 SEHNR and CDR2 FQNEAQ (reference sequence). J was trimmed by 5 bases and V by 5 bases; bases with no gene match: 9. This CDR3 contains 14 residues. The CDR3 spells CASSTGQTLHEQYF. The CDR3 nucleotides read TGTGCCAGCAGCACGGGACAGACTCTCCACGAGCAGTACTTC. The variable domain in full, with the rest retrieved from reference TRBV7-9 and TRBJ2-7, is DTGVSQNPRHKITKRGQNVTFRCDPISEHNRLYWYRQTLGQGPEFLTYFQNEAQLEKSRLLSDRFSAERPKGSFSTLEIQRTEQGDSAMYLCASSTGQTLHEQYFGPGTRLTVT.

As regards this clone: The same CDR3 can be traced to other DNA sequences in this sample. The chain recombines TRBV30 with TRBJ1-2; 7 positions match TRBD1. V shed 3 bases, J shed 4 bases, and the junction held 5 bases outside the gene matches. In germline, CDR1 is GTSNPN, CDR2 SVGIG (reference sequence). The CDR3 has 13 residues. In nucleotides, the CDR3 is TGTGCCTGGAGCGCCGGGACAGCCTATGGCTACACCTTC. Translation gives CAWSAGTAYGYTF.

CDR3 amino acids: CSEAAGFSDTQYF. As DNA, the CDR3 is TGCAGCGAGGCGGCAGGGTTTTCAGATACGCAGTATTTT. V gene TRBV29-1 combines with J gene TRBJ2-3; possible D gene TRBD1, 5 bases. Trimming left V 7 bases short and J 4 bases short, with 15 bases between. Per germline, CDR1 SQVTM and CDR2 ANQGSEA. The CDR3 runs 13 residues.

Note on this clone: Other DNA sequences within the sample encode an identical CDR3. CDR3 sequence: CSVAQTSGGDNEQFF. The CDR3 DNA reads TGCAGCGTAGCACAGACTAGCGGGGGAGATAATGAGCAGTTCTTC. The chain employs TRBV29-1 and TRBJ2-1, with 12 bases fitting TRBD2. Germline trimming cut 6 bases from V and 7 bases from J; bases unmatched to any gene: 10. The CDR3 runs to 15 residues. Looked up from germline, CDR1 is SQVTM and CDR2 is ANQGSEA.

The chain carries TRBV4-1 and TRBJ2-3; maybe TRBD2 (6 bases). The V and J ends lost 6 bases and 1 base respectively, with 14 bases between them. Germline CDR1 reads MGHRA; CDR2 reads YSYEKL. CDR3 length: 15 residues. The CDR3 DNA reads as TGCGCCAGCAGGCAGTCTAGCGTCCGCACAGATACGCAGTATTTT. Translated, it gives CASRQSSVRTDTQYF.

The chain has TRBV6-5 and TRBJ1-5; unclear D gene. CDR1 and CDR2 (germline): MNHEY, SVGAGI. The CDR3 runs 13 residues. V was clipped by 2 bases and J by 5 bases, with 7 bases between them. CDR3 loop: CASSYGRDQPQHF. CDR3 DNA sequence: TGTGCCAGCAGTTACGGAAGAGATCAGCCCCAGCATTTT.

The rearrangement uses TRBV5-6 and TRBJ2-4; 11 bases are a match to TRBD1. V shed 4 bases and J 3 bases; nucleotides not matched to a gene: 6. The CDR3 is made up of 16 amino acids. Germline V lookup: CDR1 SGHDT, CDR2 YYEEEE. The CDR3 loop is CASSLGQGAVKNIQYF. The DNA of the CDR3 is TGTGCCAGCAGCCTAGGACAGGGGGCCGTCAAAAACATTCAGTACTTC.

Worth noting for this clone: The sample has other DNA sequences that encode this CDR3 too. V usage is TRBV29-1 and J usage is TRBJ2-5, with D hard to call. The CDR3 loop spans 10 amino acids. Germline CDR1 and CDR2: SQVTM and ANQGSEA. Trimming stripped 4 bases from V and 2 bases from J, with 2 bases between. CDR3 protein: CSVGQETQYF. For the CDR3, the DNA is TGCAGCGTTGGACAAGAGACCCAGTACTTC. The full variable domain, with the rest looked up from reference TRBV29-1 and TRBJ2-5, is SAVISQKPSRDICQRGTSLTIQCQVDSQVTMMFWYRQQPGQSLTLIATANQGSEATYESGFVIDKFPISRPNLTFSTLTVSNMSPEDSSIYLCSVGQETQYFGPGTRLLVL.

The V call is TRBV2, the J call TRBJ2-7, with D possibly TRBD2 on 6 matching bases. V gave up 7 bases and J gave up 3 bases, with 16 bases separating them. CDR3 length: 14 amino acids. CDR1 and CDR2 (germline): SNHLY, FYNNEI. The DNA for the CDR3 is TGTGCCAGCATAAAATCAAACGGGGGCTACGAGCAGTACTTC. Translating it yields CASIKSNGGYEQYF.

This clone was picked up one time. V usage is TRBV5-1 and J usage is TRBJ2-3, with D perhaps matching TRBD2 (6 bases). This CDR3 is 15 amino acids long. The ends were cut back, 2 bases at V and 0 bases at J, with 10 bases in the middle. Germline CDR1 and CDR2: SGHRS and YFSETQ. DNA for the CDR3: TGCGCCAGCAGCTTTGCGGGGAGTAGCACAGATACGCAGTATTTT. Translated: CASSFAGSSTDTQYF. The whole variable domain, remainder taken from reference TRBV5-1 and TRBJ2-3, is KAGVTQTPRYLIKTRGQQVTLSCSPISGHRSVSWYQQTPGQGLQFLFEYFSETQRNKGNFPGRFSGRQFSNSRSEMNVSTLELGDSALYLCASSFAGSSTDTQYFGPGTRLTVL.

The rearrangement joins TRBV4-1 to TRBJ2-7, with TRBD2 as a possible D gene (6 bases). This CDR3 spans 15 amino acids. The germline CDR1 and CDR2 sequences are MGHRA and YSYEKL. Trimming removed 0 bases from V and 2 bases from J, with 11 bases in between. The CDR3 sequence: CASSQDLLAPYEQYF. DNA for the CDR3: TGCGCCAGCAGCCAAGATCTACTAGCCCCCTACGAGCAGTACTTC.

The rearrangement links TRBV19 to TRBJ1-5; D unresolved. V was trimmed by 5 bases and J by 1 base, leaving 18 bases between them. CDR1 is LNHDA and CDR2 is SQIVND in the germline V gene (reference sequence). The CDR3 loop spans 17 amino acids. CDR3 coding DNA: TGTGCCAGTAGTGCCGGGCCCCACCGGCTCAGCAATCAGCCCCAGCATTTT. Residues: CASSAGPHRLSNQPQHF.

This chain connects TRBV11-2 to TRBJ2-1; the match to TRBD2 covers 8 bases. V shed 5 bases, J shed 2 bases, and the junction held 5 bases outside the gene matches. This CDR3 has 15 residues. Germline assignment: CDR1 SGHAT and CDR2 FQNNGV. The CDR3, as DNA: TGTGCCAGCAGCCCCACGGGAGGGACCTACAATGAGCAGTTCTTC. Amino acid sequence: CASSPTGGTYNEQFF.